A single T cell receptor (beta chain) is shown here with its context. Its antigen is as yet unknown. Here immunoSEQ multiplex PCR was the method, and the copy in TCRdb shows in-frame clones only, minus some. The repertoire consists of more than 1 million clones, with more than 75% occurring once and the leading ten covering about 0.52%. This entry belongs to a study of shared clonotypes between healthy human individuals. For the study at large: Contributing individuals were two females and three males aged 18 to 49. Points from the study as a whole: Represented diversity (both genetic and exposure-history) was limited by the small number of donors.

Sequencing input: memory CD4+ T cells from PBMCs. The subset: CD45RA-negative fraction. The clonotype was recovered from a man aged 18 to 30 in good health. Some clones in this sample may be carry-over from other donors' samples.

The CDR3 spells CASSQEATYGNTIYF. The CDR3 DNA sequence: TGTGCCAGCAGCCAAGAGGCGACATATGGAAACACCATATATTTT. V gene TRBV4-2 combines with J gene TRBJ1-3; unclear D gene. The length of the CDR3 is 15 residues. The V gene's germline CDR1 is LGHNA and CDR2 YNFKEQ. V lost 0 bases and J 3 bases, leaving 9 bases between the germline ends.